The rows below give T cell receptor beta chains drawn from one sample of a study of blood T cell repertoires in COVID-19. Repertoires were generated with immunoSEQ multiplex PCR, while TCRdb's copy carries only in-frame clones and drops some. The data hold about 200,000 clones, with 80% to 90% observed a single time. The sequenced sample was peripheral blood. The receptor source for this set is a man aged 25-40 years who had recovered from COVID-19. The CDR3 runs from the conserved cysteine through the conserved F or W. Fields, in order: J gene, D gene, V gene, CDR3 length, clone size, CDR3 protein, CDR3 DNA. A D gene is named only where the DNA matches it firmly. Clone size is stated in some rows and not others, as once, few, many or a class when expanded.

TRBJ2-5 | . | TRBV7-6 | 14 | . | CASSFESVQETQYF | TGTGCCAGCAGCTTTGAGTCGGTTCAAGAGACCCAGTACTTC
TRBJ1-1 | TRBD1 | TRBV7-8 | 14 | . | CASSVTGGFAEAFF | TGTGCCAGCAGCGTAACAGGGGGTTTCGCTGAAGCTTTCTTT
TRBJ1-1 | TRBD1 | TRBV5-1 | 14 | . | CASSSTGGDTEAFF | TGCGCCAGCAGCTCTACAGGGGGGGACACTGAAGCTTTCTTT
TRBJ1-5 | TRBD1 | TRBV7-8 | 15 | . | CASSTTGAWDQPQHF | TGTGCCAGCAGCACTACAGGGGCGTGGGATCAGCCCCAGCATTTT
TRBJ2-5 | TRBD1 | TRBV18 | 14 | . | CASSWTGDQETQYF | TGTGCCAGCTCATGGACAGGAGACCAAGAGACCCAGTACTTC
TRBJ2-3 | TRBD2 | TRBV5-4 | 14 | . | CASSQFGGTDTQYF | TGTGCCAGCAGCCAGTTCGGGGGGACAGATACGCAGTATTTT
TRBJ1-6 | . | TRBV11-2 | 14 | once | CASSLVSVQKPLHF | TGTGCCAGCAGCTTAGTATCGGTCCAAAAGCCCCTCCACTTT
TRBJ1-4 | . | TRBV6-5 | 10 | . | CPTGAKKLFF | TGCCCCACGGGTGCGAAAAAACTGTTTTTT
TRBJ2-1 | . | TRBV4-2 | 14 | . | CASSQATRIYEQFF | TGTGCCAGCAGCCAAGCCACTAGAATCTATGAGCAGTTCTTC
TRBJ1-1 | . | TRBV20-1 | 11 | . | CSKQGQVEAFF | TGCAGTAAACAGGGTCAAGTTGAAGCTTTCTTT
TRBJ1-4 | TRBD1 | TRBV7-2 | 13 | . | CASGDSSNEKLFF | TGTGCCAGCGGGGACAGTAGTAATGAAAAACTGTTTTTT
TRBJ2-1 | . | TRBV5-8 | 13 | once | CASSLAGGYEQFF | TGTGCCAGCAGCTTGGCCGGCGGGTATGAGCAGTTCTTC
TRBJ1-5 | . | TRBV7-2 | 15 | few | CASSLWVDSHQPQHF | TGTGCCAGCAGCTTGTGGGTGGACAGTCATCAGCCCCAGCATTTT
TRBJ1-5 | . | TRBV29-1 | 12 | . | CSVAGDTQPQHF | TGCAGCGTTGCAGGGGACACTCAGCCCCAGCATTTT
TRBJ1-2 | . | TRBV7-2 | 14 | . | CASSLMQGSYGYTF | TGTGCCAGCAGCTTAATGCAGGGGAGTTATGGCTACACCTTC
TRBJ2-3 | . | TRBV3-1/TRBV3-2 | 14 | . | CASSPQGGRDTQYF | TGTGCCAGCAGCCCTCAAGGGGGTAGGGATACGCAGTATTTT
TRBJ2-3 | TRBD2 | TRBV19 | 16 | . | CASSIRTSGGTDTQYF | TGTGCCAGTAGTATACGGACTAGCGGGGGCACAGATACGCAGTATTTT
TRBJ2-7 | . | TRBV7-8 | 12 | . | CASSDAGHEQYF | TGTGCCAGCAGCGACGCAGGGCACGAGCAGTACTTC
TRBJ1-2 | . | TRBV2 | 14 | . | CASSEASGNYGYTF | TGTGCCAGCAGTGAAGCGTCCGGGAACTATGGCTACACCTTC
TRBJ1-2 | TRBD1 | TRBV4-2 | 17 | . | CASSPLIGKGTAYGYTF | TGTGCCAGCAGCCCCTTAATAGGGAAAGGGACAGCCTATGGCTACACCTTC
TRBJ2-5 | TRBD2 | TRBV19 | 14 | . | CASSIAGAGETQYF | TGTGCCAGTAGTATAGCGGGAGCGGGGGAGACCCAGTACTTC
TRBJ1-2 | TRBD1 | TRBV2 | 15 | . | CASSARQGSTDGYTF | TGTGCCAGCAGTGCCCGACAGGGTTCTACGGATGGCTACACCTTC
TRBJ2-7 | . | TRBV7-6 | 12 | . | CASSLRTGEQYF | TGTGCCAGCAGTTTACGAACGGGGGAGCAGTACTTC
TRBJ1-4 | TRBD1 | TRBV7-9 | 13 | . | CASRRGLGEKLFF | TGTGCCAGCAGGAGGGGGCTAGGAGAAAAACTGTTTTTT
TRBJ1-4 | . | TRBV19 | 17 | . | CASSSRIRGRANEKLFF | TGTGCCAGTAGTAGTAGGATAAGGGGTAGGGCTAATGAAAAACTGTTTTTT
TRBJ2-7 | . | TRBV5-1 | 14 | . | CASSPNRESREQYF | TGCGCCAGCAGCCCCAACAGGGAGTCGAGGGAGCAGTACTTC
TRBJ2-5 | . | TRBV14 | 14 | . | CASPGWRVMETQYF | TGTGCCAGTCCCGGGTGGCGGGTCATGGAGACCCAGTACTTC
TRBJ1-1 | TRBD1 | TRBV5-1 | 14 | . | CASSLDLRTGEAFF | TGCGCCAGCAGCTTGGATCTTCGGACAGGGGAAGCTTTCTTT
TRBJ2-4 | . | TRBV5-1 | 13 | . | CASSLGQKNIQYF | TGCGCCAGCAGCTTGGGCCAGAAAAACATTCAGTACTTC
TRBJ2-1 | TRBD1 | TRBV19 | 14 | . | CASGGTGTYNEQFF | TGTGCCAGTGGAGGGACAGGGACCTACAATGAGCAGTTCTTC
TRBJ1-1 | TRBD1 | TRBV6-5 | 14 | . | CASSYDRGVTEAFF | TGTGCCAGCAGTTACGACAGGGGTGTTACTGAAGCTTTCTTT
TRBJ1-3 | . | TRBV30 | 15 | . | CAWSDLTGSGNTIYF | TGTGCCTGGAGTGATCTGACAGGCTCTGGAAACACCATATATTTT
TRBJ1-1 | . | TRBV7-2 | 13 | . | CASSLDRDTEAFF | TGTGCCAGCAGCTTGGACAGAGACACTGAAGCTTTCTTT
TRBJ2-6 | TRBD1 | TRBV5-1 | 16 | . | CASSFSQGSGANVLTF | TGCGCCAGCAGCTTTTCACAGGGGTCTGGGGCCAACGTCCTGACTTTC
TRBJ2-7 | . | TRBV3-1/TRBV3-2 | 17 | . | CASSSSGPGTDSYEQYF | TGTGCCAGCAGCTCCAGCGGTCCAGGGACTGATTCCTACGAGCAGTACTTC
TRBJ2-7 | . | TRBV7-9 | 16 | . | CASSSLPGDVSYEQYF | TGTGCCAGCAGCTCCCTTCCAGGGGACGTCTCCTACGAGCAGTACTTC
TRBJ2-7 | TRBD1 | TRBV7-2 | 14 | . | CASSFDRGGYEQYF | TGTGCCAGCAGCTTTGACAGGGGTGGGTACGAGCAGTACTTC
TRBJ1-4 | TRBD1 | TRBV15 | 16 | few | CATSRGGQGLNEKLFF | TGTGCCACCAGCAGAGGGGGACAGGGGTTGAATGAAAAACTGTTTTTT
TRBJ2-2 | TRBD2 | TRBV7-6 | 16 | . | CASSLATSGGTGELFF | TGTGCCAGCAGCTTAGCGACTAGCGGGGGCACCGGGGAGCTGTTTTTT
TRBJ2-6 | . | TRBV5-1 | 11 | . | CASSFQDVLTF | TGCGCCAGCAGCTTCCAGGACGTCCTGACTTTC
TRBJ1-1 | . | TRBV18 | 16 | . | CASSPPYSLLNTEAFF | TGTGCCAGCTCACCCCCTTACAGCCTACTGAACACTGAAGCTTTCTTT
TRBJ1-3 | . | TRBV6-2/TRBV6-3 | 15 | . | CASSSNSLWGNTIYF | TGTGCCAGCAGTTCTAACTCCTTGTGGGGAAACACCATATATTTT
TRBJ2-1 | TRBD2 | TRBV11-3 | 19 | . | CASSLDRRTSGVSYNEQFF | TGTGCCAGCAGCTTAGATCGTCGGACTAGCGGAGTCTCCTACAATGAGCAGTTCTTC
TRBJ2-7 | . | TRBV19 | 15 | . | CASSISGAIDYEQYF | TGTGCCAGTAGTATTTCAGGGGCTATAGACTACGAGCAGTACTTC
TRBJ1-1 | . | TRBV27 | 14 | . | CASSLSRTDSEAFF | TGTGCCAGCAGTTTATCGAGGACAGACAGCGAAGCTTTCTTT
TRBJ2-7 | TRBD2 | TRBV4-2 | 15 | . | CASSLTSGGAYEQYF | TGTGCCAGCAGTCTGACTAGCGGGGGGGCCTACGAGCAGTACTTC
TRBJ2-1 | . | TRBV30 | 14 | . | CAWSLRGPYNEQFF | TGTGCCTGGAGTCTGCGCGGGCCCTACAATGAGCAGTTCTTC
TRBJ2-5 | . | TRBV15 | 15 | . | CATRLGVTTQETQYF | TGTGCCACCAGACTCGGAGTGACTACACAAGAGACCCAGTACTTC
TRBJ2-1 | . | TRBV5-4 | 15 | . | CASLPENRGLDEQFF | TGTGCCAGCCTACCTGAGAATAGAGGCTTGGATGAGCAGTTCTTC
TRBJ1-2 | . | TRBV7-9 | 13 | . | CASSLPRPHGYTF | TGTGCCAGCAGCTTACCCCGTCCCCATGGCTACACCTTC
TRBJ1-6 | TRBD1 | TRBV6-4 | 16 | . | CASSDSGTGNNSPLHF | TGTGCCAGCAGTGACTCAGGGACAGGAAATAATTCACCCCTCCACTTT
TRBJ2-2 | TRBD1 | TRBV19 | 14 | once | CATRDRGGSGELFF | TGTGCCACCAGGGACAGGGGGGGGTCCGGGGAGCTGTTTTTT